These T cell receptor beta chains were read from a single sample in a study of CD8+CD57+ T cells in acquired aplastic anemia. A single record per CDR3 protein comes from TCRdb applying MiXCR to the reads. This sample has about 220,000 distinct CDR3 sequences, with 30% to 35% found just once. The sequenced sample was sorted CD4+, CD8+, or CD8+CD57+ T cells (not recorded which) from PBMCs. These receptors all stem from a human donor in good health, serving as a control. CDR3s include the opening cysteine and the closing phenylalanine or tryptophan. D genes are given only for firm matches. Rows may omit the clone size; those that give it use once, few, many or a size class.

D | J | size | V | CDR3 | DNA
TRBD1 | TRBJ1-4 | few | TRBV30 | CAWSVLSGQGNEKLFF | TGTGCCTGGAGTGTACTTTCGGGACAGGGAAATGAAAAACTGTTTTTT
TRBD2 | TRBJ2-1 | NA | TRBV2 | CASSIIAGGHNEQFF | TGTGCCAGCAGTATTATAGCGGGGGGCCACAATGAGCAGTTCTTC
NA | TRBJ1-1 | few | TRBV4-1 | CASSQGQIMNTEAFF | TGCGCCAGCAGCCAAGGGCAGATCATGAACACTGAAGCTTTCTTT
TRBD1 | TRBJ1-6 | many | TRBV2 | CASSKTGSYNSPLHF | TGTGCCAGCAGTAAGACAGGGTCCTATAATTCACCCCTCCACTTT
NA | TRBJ2-4 | NA | TRBV24-1 | CATSDLRQLLAKNIQYF | TGTGCCACCAGTGATTTAAGACAGCTCCTAGCCAAAAACATTCAGTACTTC
TRBD1 | TRBJ2-7 | many | TRBV7-9 | CASSIEGAGEQYF | TGTGCCAGCAGCATTGAGGGGGCAGGCGAGCAGTACTTC
NA | TRBJ2-7 | few | TRBV11-1 | CASSQANPWGSDYEQYF | TGTGCCAGCAGCCAGGCCAACCCTTGGGGCTCAGACTACGAGCAGTACTTC
NA | TRBJ1-2 | few | TRBV24-1 | CATSSSSGIYGYTF | TGTGCCACCAGTTCCTCTAGCGGGATCTATGGCTACACCTTC
NA | TRBJ1-1 | NA | TRBV5-1 | CASSLDRATWESAEAFF | TGCGCCAGCAGCTTGGACCGAGCAACCTGGGAAAGCGCTGAAGCTTTCTTT
NA | TRBJ1-3 | many | TRBV2 | CATAVGEGRVIYF | TGTGCCACCGCCGTTGGTGAGGGGAGGGTCATATATTTT
NA | TRBJ1-3 | NA | TRBV4-1 | CAAQGYGNTIYF | TGCGCCGCCCAGGGGTATGGAAACACCATATATTTT
NA | TRBJ2-3 | NA | TRBV24-1 | CATRFASTDTQYF | TGTGCCACCAGATTTGCTAGCACAGATACGCAGTATTTT
TRBD2 | TRBJ2-5 | NA | TRBV24-1 | CATSALLGREGQETQYF | TGTGCCACCAGTGCATTATTAGGGCGGGAGGGCCAAGAGACCCAGTACTTC
TRBD2 | TRBJ2-1 | many | TRBV9 | CASSARLATYNEQFF | TGTGCCAGCAGCGCCCGACTAGCAACCTACAATGAGCAGTTCTTC
NA | TRBJ1-2 | NA | TRBV11-2 | CASTSYRGLNYGYTF | TGTGCCAGCACCTCCTACCGGGGGCTGAACTATGGCTACACCTTC
TRBD1 | TRBJ1-6 | few | TRBV2 | CASRGDSRGSPLHF | TGTGCCAGCAGGGGGGACAGTCGAGGATCACCCCTCCACTTT
NA | TRBJ1-2 | NA | TRBV20-1 | CSARTSRGRGPSYGYTF | TGCAGTGCTAGAACAAGCCGTGGACGAGGCCCCTCCTATGGCTACACCTTC
NA | TRBJ1-6 | many | TRBV2 | CASSITGMNSPLHF | TGTGCCAGCAGTATAACAGGGATGAATTCACCCCTCCACTTT
NA | TRBJ2-5 | many | TRBV2 | CASSGLGGWETQYF | TGTGCCAGCAGTGGGCTGGGGGGTTGGGAGACCCAGTACTTC
NA | TRBJ1-6 | few | TRBV6-1 | CASRASRAYNSPLHF | TGTGCCAGCAGAGCCTCCCGGGCCTATAATTCACCCCTCCACTTT
NA | TRBJ2-1 | NA | TRBV4-2 | CASSPRVGSHNEQFF | TGTGCCAGCAGCCCGAGGGTCGGGTCCCACAATGAGCAGTTCTTC
TRBD2 | TRBJ2-5 | many | TRBV24-1 | CATTESLAGGPQGETQYF | TGTGCCACCACCGAAAGCCTAGCGGGAGGGCCGCAGGGGGAGACCCAGTACTTC
TRBD1 | TRBJ2-5 | NA | TRBV2 | CASAILQGGRETQYF | TGTGCCAGCGCCATTCTACAGGGGGGAAGAGAGACCCAGTACTTC
NA | TRBJ1-2 | NA | TRBV3-1 | CASSLRGDGYTF | TGTGCCAGCAGCCTCCGGGGGGATGGCTACACCTTC
NA | TRBJ1-5 | NA | TRBV5-8 | CASIRLQGGQPQHF | TGTGCCAGCATCCGCTTGCAGGGTGGCCAGCCCCAGCATTTT
NA | TRBJ1-5 | many | TRBV12-3/TRBV12-4 | CASSLYLRADISNQPQHF | TGTGCCAGCAGTTTATACCTACGGGCAGACATTAGCAATCAGCCCCAGCATTTT
NA | TRBJ1-6 | NA | TRBV2 | CASSEERDGGSPLHF | TGTGCCAGCAGTGAAGAGAGGGACGGTGGTTCACCCCTCCACTTT
TRBD1 | TRBJ2-3 | many | TRBV19 | CASTDRGRMDTQYF | TGTGCCAGTACCGACAGGGGGCGGATGGATACGCAGTATTTT
TRBD2 | TRBJ2-7 | many | TRBV4-1 | CASSSGIHYEQYF | TGCGCCAGCAGCAGCGGGATTCACTACGAGCAGTACTTC
NA | TRBJ2-7 | many | TRBV12-3/TRBV12-4 | CASSLSAQGGQEQYF | TGTGCCAGCAGTTTATCGGCTCAGGGTGGCCAAGAGCAGTACTTC
NA | TRBJ2-1 | NA | TRBV12-3/TRBV12-4 | CATSLDWTIDEQFF | TGTGCCACCAGTTTGGACTGGACGATTGATGAGCAGTTCTTC
NA | TRBJ1-1 | many | TRBV5-6 | CASRSDRNTEAFF | TGTGCCAGCAGATCGGACAGGAACACTGAAGCTTTCTTT
TRBD1 | TRBJ2-2 | NA | TRBV20-1 | CSARDRGGTGELFF | TGCAGTGCCCGGGACAGGGGGGGGACCGGGGAGCTGTTTTTT
NA | TRBJ1-2 | NA | TRBV2 | CASRDDTGLGGYTF | TGTGCCAGCAGGGATGATACAGGGTTGGGTGGCTACACCTTC
NA | TRBJ2-5 | NA | TRBV2 | CARGSQETQYF | TGTGCCAGAGGGTCCCAAGAGACCCAGTACTTC
NA | TRBJ1-2 | many | TRBV7-9 | CASSRSTTNYGYTF | TGTGCCAGCAGCCGCTCTACTACTAACTATGGCTACACCTTC
TRBD1 | TRBJ2-2 | many | TRBV24-1 | CATSEPGQGTGELFF | TGTGCCACCAGTGAACCGGGACAGGGGACCGGGGAGCTGTTTTTT
TRBD1 | TRBJ1-6 | many | TRBV19 | CASSNPRQGAASPLHF | TGTGCCAGTAGTAACCCACGACAGGGAGCGGCTTCACCCCTCCACTTT
NA | TRBJ2-1 | NA | TRBV7-9 | CASSPGQNEQFF | TGTGCCAGCAGCCCGGGTCAGAATGAGCAGTTCTTC
NA | TRBJ2-5 | many | TRBV7-9 | CASSLMGVETQYF | TGTGCCAGCAGCTTAATGGGAGTTGAGACCCAGTACTTC
NA | TRBJ1-2 | once | TRBV10-1 | CASSERLSYGYTF | TGCGCCAGCAGTGAACGGCTGAGCTATGGCTACACCTTC
NA | TRBJ1-1 | few | TRBV5-1 | CASSLDTVNTEAFF | TGCGCCAGCAGCTTGGATACAGTGAACACTGAAGCTTTCTTT
NA | TRBJ1-4 | NA | TRBV20-1 | CSARVRGRTNEKLFF | TGCAGTGCTAGAGTAAGGGGCCGAACTAATGAAAAACTGTTTTTT
NA | TRBJ1-2 | NA | TRBV24-1 | CATSRAYETQYFGPGYGYTF | NA
TRBD2 | TRBJ2-1 | NA | TRBV25-1 | CASSEPGLAFNEQFF | TGTGCCAGCAGTGAACCGGGACTAGCCTTCAATGAGCAGTTCTTC
NA | TRBJ1-6 | many | TRBV7-9 | CASSIQGRNSPLHF | TGTGCCAGCAGTATACAGGGCAGGAATTCACCCCTCCACTTT